The clone carrying this T cell receptor beta chain appeared a few times. No antigen is known for it. This sample was taken from a study of CD8+ T cells in alopecia areata. Overall study: Treated patients swallowed 5 to 10 mg of oral tofacitinib twice daily.

The CDR3 runs 12 residues. Trimming removed 5 bases from V and 5 bases from J, with 12 bases in between. CDR1 and CDR2 (germline): SQVTM, ANQGSEA. Treatment indicated: oral pan-JAK inhibitor, 5-10 mg twice daily. Extracted from the samples, RNA was reverse transcribed into cDNA to serve as the sequencing template. Repertoires were generated with immunoSEQ multiplex PCR, while TCRdb's copy carries only in-frame clones and drops some. The data hold under 300,000 clones, with around 64% observed a single time. Study observations and caveats: Sequencing of scalp samples also captures resident alphabeta T cells of normal skin. It was less clear whether patients shared TCRs than it was in mice, possibly because of HLA.

V usage is TRBV29-1 and J usage is TRBJ1-2; D may be TRBD1 (5 bases). This TCR was sampled from a human donor with alopecia areata. This specimen consisted of CD4+ T cells sorted from blood, obtained at approximately week 51, from a patient treated with tofacitinib. The CDR3 here is CSVSEGRYGYTF. The CDR3 DNA reads TGCAGCGTTTCGGAGGGGAGGTATGGCTACACCTTC.